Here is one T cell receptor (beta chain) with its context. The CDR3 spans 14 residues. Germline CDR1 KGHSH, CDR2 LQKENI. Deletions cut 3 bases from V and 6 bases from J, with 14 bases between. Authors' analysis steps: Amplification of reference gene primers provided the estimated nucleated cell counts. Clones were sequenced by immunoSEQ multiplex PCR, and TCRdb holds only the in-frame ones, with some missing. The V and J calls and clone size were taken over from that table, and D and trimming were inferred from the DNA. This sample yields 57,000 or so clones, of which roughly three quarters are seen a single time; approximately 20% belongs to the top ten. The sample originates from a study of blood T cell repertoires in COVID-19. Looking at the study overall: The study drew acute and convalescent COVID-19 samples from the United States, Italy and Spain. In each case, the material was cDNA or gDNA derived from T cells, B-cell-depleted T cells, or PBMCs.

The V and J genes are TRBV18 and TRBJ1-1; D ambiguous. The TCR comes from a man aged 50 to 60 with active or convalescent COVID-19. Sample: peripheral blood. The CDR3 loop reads CASSPITGRAEAFF. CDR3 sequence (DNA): TGTGCCAGCTCACCGATAACGGGTCGGGCTGAAGCTTTCTTT. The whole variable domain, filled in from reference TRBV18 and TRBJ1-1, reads NAGVMQNPRHLVRRRGQEARLRCSPMKGHSHVYWYRQLPEEGLKFMVYLQKENIIDESGMPKERFSAEFPKEGPSILRIQQVVRGDSAAYFCASSPITGRAEAFFGQGTRLTVV.